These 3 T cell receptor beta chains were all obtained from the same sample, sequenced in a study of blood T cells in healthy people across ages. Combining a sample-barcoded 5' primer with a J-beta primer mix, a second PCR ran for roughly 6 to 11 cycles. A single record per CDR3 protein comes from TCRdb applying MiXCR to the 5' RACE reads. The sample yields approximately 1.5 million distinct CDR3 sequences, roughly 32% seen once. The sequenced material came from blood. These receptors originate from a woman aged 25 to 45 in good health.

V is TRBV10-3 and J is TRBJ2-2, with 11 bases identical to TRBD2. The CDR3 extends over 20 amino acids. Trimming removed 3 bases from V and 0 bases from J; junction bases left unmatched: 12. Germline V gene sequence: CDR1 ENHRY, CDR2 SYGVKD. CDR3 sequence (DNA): TGTGCCATCAGTGAAATTGATGGGCTAGCGGGGGGCACGAACACCGGGGAGCTGTTTTTT. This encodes CAISEIDGLAGGTNTGELFF.

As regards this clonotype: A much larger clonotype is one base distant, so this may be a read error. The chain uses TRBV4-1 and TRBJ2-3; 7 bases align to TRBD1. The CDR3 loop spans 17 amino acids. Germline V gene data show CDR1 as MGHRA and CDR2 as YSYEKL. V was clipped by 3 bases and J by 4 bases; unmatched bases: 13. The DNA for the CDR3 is TGCGCCAGCAGCCAGATGTACAGGGGTAACGGAGCAGATACGCAGTATTTT. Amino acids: CASSQMYRGNGADTQYF.

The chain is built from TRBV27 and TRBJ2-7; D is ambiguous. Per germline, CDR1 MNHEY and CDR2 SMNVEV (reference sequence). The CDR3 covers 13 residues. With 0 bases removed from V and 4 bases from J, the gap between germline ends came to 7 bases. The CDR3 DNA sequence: TGTGCCAGCAGTTTATCGGAATTTTACGAGCAGTACTTC. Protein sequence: CASSLSEFYEQYF.